This TCR beta chain was retrieved from a study of response to subunit inactivated influenza vaccine. TCRdb itself ran the RT-PCR reads through MiXCR, one entry per CDR3 protein. The table records more than 550,000 distinct CDR3 sequences, approximately 10% of them present only once. The ends were cut back, 5 bases at V and 0 bases at J, with 9 bases in the middle. The germline V gene has CDR1 DFQATT and CDR2 SNEGSKA (reference sequence). The CDR3 runs to 13 residues. This clonotype showed up many times. This sample also belongs to another study, concerning T cells expressing NK-cell markers. That report notes: Template switching by 5'RACE with UMIs generated the TCR beta cDNA.

This chain uses TRBV20-1 with TRBJ2-3; possibly TRBD1 or TRBD2 for D (5 bases each). Material: PBMCs from blood, obtained on the day of vaccination. The receptor was isolated from a middle-aged man who received an inactivated influenza vaccine. CDR3 coding DNA: TGCAGTGCTCGGGGCCTTAGCACAGATACGCAGTATTTT. Its protein product is CSARGLSTDTQYF.